The 15 T cell receptor beta chains below come from one sample, sequenced in a study of T cells in lung cancer brain metastases. Profiled with immunoSEQ multiplex PCR; TCRdb holds only in-frame clones, not every one. The table records thousands of clones, 70% to 90% of them present only once. Specimen: tumor tissue from the primary lung tumor. The receptor set was obtained from a man in his fifties or sixties with non-small cell lung cancer.

The chain joins TRBV5-1 to TRBJ1-1; D not certain. Germline loops: CDR1 SGHRS, CDR2 YFSETQ. The CDR3 sequence is 12 residues long. Trimming stripped 2 bases from V and 0 bases from J, with 2 bases between. CDR3 coding DNA: TGCGCCAGCAGCTTAGTGAACACTGAAGCTTTCTTT. It encodes CASSLVNTEAFF. The full variable domain, completed using reference TRBV5-1 and TRBJ1-1, is KAGVTQTPRYLIKTRGQQVTLSCSPISGHRSVSWYQQTPGQGLQFLFEYFSETQRNKGNFPGRFSGRQFSNSRSEMNVSTLELGDSALYLCASSLVNTEAFFGQGTRLTVV.

The chain carries TRBV6-6 and TRBJ1-1, with TRBD1 as a possible D gene (5 bases). Germline assignment: CDR1 MNHNY and CDR2 SVGAGI (reference sequence). Trimming took off 6 bases at V and 5 bases at J, with 10 bases between the two ends. The CDR3 loop spans 12 amino acids. The CDR3 sequence: CASSPGGTEAFF. CDR3 nucleotides: TGTGCCAGCAGCCCGGGGGGGACTGAAGCTTTCTTT.

With regard to this clone: The sample has other DNA sequences that encode this CDR3 too. The J gene is TRBJ1-1, the V gene TRBV27; D not resolved. CDR1 and CDR2 (germline): MNHEY, SMNVEV (reference sequence). CDR3 length: 13 residues. V was pared by 5 bases and J by 0 bases, with 7 bases between. CDR3 coding DNA: TGTGCCAGCAGTCTCCGGATGAACACTGAAGCTTTCTTT. Encoded protein: CASSLRMNTEAFF.

V and J are TRBV5-1 and TRBJ2-5; 9 positions agree with TRBD1. Germline CDR1 and CDR2: SGHRS and YFSETQ. This CDR3 comprises 13 residues. V lost 4 bases, J lost 7 bases, and 5 bases stayed unmatched. This chain's CDR3 is CASSGGQGGTQYF. CDR3 nucleotide sequence: TGCGCCAGCAGCGGGGGACAGGGAGGGACCCAGTACTTC. Using reference TRBV5-1 and TRBJ2-5 for the parts outside the CDR3, the full variable domain is KAGVTQTPRYLIKTRGQQVTLSCSPISGHRSVSWYQQTPGQGLQFLFEYFSETQRNKGNFPGRFSGRQFSNSRSEMNVSTLELGDSALYLCASSGGQGGTQYFGPGTRLLVL.

V and J are TRBV6-1 and TRBJ1-6; the D is unclear. This CDR3 is built from 14 residues. With 1 base removed from V and 7 bases from J, the gap between germline ends came to 8 bases. Germline V lookup: CDR1 MNHNS, CDR2 SASEGT. The CDR3 sequence: CASSEVVRNSPLHF. The DNA of the CDR3 is TGTGCCAGCAGTGAAGTGGTTAGGAATTCACCCCTCCACTTT.

The chain carries TRBV6-1 and TRBJ1-2, with TRBD1 identical over 7 bases. This CDR3 region has 15 residues. Germline V lookup: CDR1 MNHNS, CDR2 SASEGT. The V gene end was trimmed by 7 bases and the J gene end by 4 bases; junction bases not matched to a gene: 12. The DNA of the CDR3 is TGTGCCAGCACCCCAGGGGGGGGGTTTGTCTATGGCTACACCTTC. Its protein product is CASTPGGGFVYGYTF.

The table lists this clone with a count of one. The chain couples TRBV4-1 to TRBJ1-5; D is ambiguous. The CDR3 contains 15 residues. V gave up 4 bases and J gave up 7 bases, with 17 bases separating them. Germline-derived CDR1 and CDR2 are MGHRA and YSYEKL. CDR3 protein: CASSRDREIGQPQHF. The CDR3, as DNA: TGCGCCAGCAGCCGCGATAGGGAGATCGGGCAGCCCCAGCATTTT.

The chain has TRBV19 and TRBJ2-1; D unclear. Germline values: CDR1 LNHDA, CDR2 SQIVND (reference sequence). V was cut by 4 bases and J by 2 bases, with 9 bases left in between. This CDR3 has 14 amino acids. CDR3: CASSTPGPYNEQFF. CDR3 DNA: TGTGCCAGTAGTACACCCGGGCCCTACAATGAGCAGTTCTTC.

The rearrangement joins TRBV5-4 to TRBJ1-4; 9 bases line up with TRBD1. Trimming removed 5 bases from V and 7 bases from J; junction bases left unmatched: 3. Germline assignment: CDR1 SGHNT and CDR2 YYREEE (reference sequence). This CDR3 is built from 13 residues. The CDR3 region is CASRAQGAEKLFF. The CDR3 DNA reads TGTGCCAGCAGGGCACAGGGGGCTGAAAAACTGTTTTTT.

The J gene is TRBJ1-4, the V gene TRBV9; 7 bases are shared with TRBD1. Looked up from germline, CDR1 is SGDLS and CDR2 is YYNGEE. The CDR3 is made up of 16 amino acids. Losses at the gene ends were 0 bases for V and 7 bases for J; bases not matched to a gene: 9. CDR3 region: CASSVDLRGQGEKLFF. CDR3 DNA sequence: TGTGCCAGCAGCGTAGATTTGAGGGGGCAAGGTGAAAAACTGTTTTTT. Full variable domain (remainder filled in from reference TRBV9 and TRBJ1-4): DSGVTQTPKHLITATGQRVTLRCSPRSGDLSVYWYQQSLDQGLQFLIQYYNGEERAKGNILERFSAQQFPDLHSELNLSSLELGDSALYFCASSVDLRGQGEKLFFGSGTQLSVL.

The chain combines TRBV9 with TRBJ1-4; TRBD1 agrees at 10 bases. Germline V gene sequence: CDR1 SGDLS, CDR2 YYNGEE. V shed 2 bases, J shed 8 bases, and the junction held 15 bases outside the gene matches. The CDR3 consists of 18 residues. The CDR3 is CASSVQPQPGTGEEKLFF. CDR3 in DNA: TGTGCCAGCAGCGTCCAACCCCAACCAGGGACAGGGGAAGAAAAACTGTTTTTT.

The rearrangement links TRBV19 to TRBJ2-3; 10 positions agree with TRBD1. The CDR3 extends over 15 amino acids. Germline loops: CDR1 LNHDA, CDR2 SQIVND (reference sequence). V shed 4 bases and J 4 bases; nucleotides not matched to a gene: 5. The CDR3 DNA is TGTGCCAGTAGTAATGACAGGGGGCCTGCAGATACGCAGTATTTT. It specifies CASSNDRGPADTQYF.

Points on this clone: The junction departs from germline at one end; a sequencing error may be responsible. This chain joins TRBV11-2 and TRBJ2-7; D possibly corresponds to TRBD2 (5 bases). This CDR3 has 14 residues. Germline V gene sequence: CDR1 SGHAT, CDR2 FQNNGV. CDR3: CASSRGSQRIEQYF. The CDR3 nucleotides are TGTGCCAGCAGCCGGGGATCACAGAGAATCGAGCAATACTTC.

The V and J genes are TRBV5-4 and TRBJ2-2, with D tentatively TRBD1 (5 bases). With 4 bases removed from V and 4 bases from J, the gap between germline ends came to 8 bases. This CDR3 has 13 amino acids. CDR1 and CDR2 (germline): SGHNT, YYREEE (reference sequence). In nucleotides, the CDR3 is TGTGCCAGCAGCGTAACAGGCACCGGGGAGCTGTTTTTT. It yields the protein CASSVTGTGELFF.

The gene calls are TRBV18 and TRBJ1-2; TRBD1 aligns across 9 bases. V lost 3 bases and J lost 6; bases outside the gene matches: 11. This CDR3 comprises 16 residues. CDR1 is KGHSH and CDR2 is LQKENI in the germline V gene. The CDR3: CASSPRDRVSLDGYTF. DNA of the CDR3: TGTGCCAGCTCACCCCGGGACAGGGTATCCCTAGATGGCTACACCTTC.